This TCR beta chain was observed in a study of post-analysis software for immune sequencing data. Overall study: Recorded subtypes: relapsing-remitting, secondary progressive, progressive-relapsing; some patients unannotated.

Unique molecular identifiers tagged the TCR beta cDNA libraries. Hundreds of thousands of cDNA molecules came from around 1 to 9.1 million T cells. TCRdb re-derived calls from the PCR reads in MiXCR, one entry per CDR3 protein. The sample gives some 260,000 distinct CDR3 sequences, 35% to 40% of which show up once; 4% to 5.5% is in the top ten. Trimming cost V 0 bases and J 9 bases; bases outside gene matches: 9. CDR1 and CDR2 from the germline V gene are LGHDT and YNNKEL (reference sequence). This CDR3 is built from 16 residues. Study-level findings and limits: In patients, TRBV5-6, TRBV5-1 and TRBV20-1 belonged to roughly five TRBV segments found more frequently than in controls. For normalized Chao1 diversity, multiple sclerosis patients scored significantly lower than controls did. Those samples that were prepared in the same batch co-clustered strongly by F measure.

This clonotype was counted between two and nine times. The target antigen is unknown. This chain joins TRBV3-1 and TRBJ2-1, with 9 bases fitting TRBD2. This TCR derives from a girl aged 5-17 years with multiple sclerosis. Sequenced input: blood. CDR3 residues: CASSQEFLAGCREQFF. In DNA, the CDR3 is TGTGCCAGCAGCCAAGAGTTCCTAGCGGGGTGCCGTGAGCAGTTCTTC.